This T cell receptor beta chain was retrieved from a study of neoadjuvant anti-PD-1 for oral cavity cancer. Study-wide context: Patients without progression got a fourth dose around day 43. Study-wide results and limits: After neoadjuvant nivolumab, PBMC T cell clonality was significantly higher in non-responders than responders. Only a few patients per response group were TCR-analyzed; validation needed.

CDR3 length: 14 residues. V was pared by 8 bases and J by 4 bases, with 6 bases of the junction left unmatched. Germline loops: CDR1 GTSNPN, CDR2 SVGIG (reference sequence). As to this clone: What it binds is unknown.

The time point is: after neoadjuvant nivolumab, at surgical resection. PBMC libraries mostly used 400 to 550 ng of input genomic DNA, with six replicates per sample. Sequencing used immunoSEQ multiplex PCR; TCRdb keeps in-frame clones, though not all of them. Of tens of thousands of clones detected, approximately 84% appear once; the ten largest clones hold 3% to 4%. The material sequenced was PBMCs, taken after nivolumab (anti-PD-1) treatment. The chain uses TRBV30 and TRBJ2-5; TRBD2 matches 14 bases. This TCR was recovered from a person between 40 and 79 years old with oral cavity squamous cell carcinoma. CDR3 protein: CATGTSGSTETQYF. DNA of the CDR3: TGTGCCACCGGGACTAGCGGGAGTACAGAGACCCAGTACTTC.